These T cell receptor beta chains were read from a single sample in a study of cytomegalovirus exposure and HLA in healthy donors. Clones were read by immunoSEQ multiplex PCR, and TCRdb kept only the in-frame ones, dropping some. The table records some 76,000 clones, roughly 70% of them present only once. The sample was PBMCs. These receptors all stem from a man between 60 and 75 years old in good health and CMV-seropositive. Each CDR3 is given with its conserved first and last residue. A D gene is named only where the DNA matches it firmly. Rows give clone size only sometimes, using once, few, many, or a class for an expanded clone.

CDR3,DNA,J,size,V,D
CASRVPGGAGYTF,TGTGCCAGCAGGGTACCAGGGGGCGCTGGCTACACCTTC,TRBJ1-2,.,TRBV6-5,TRBD1
CASSPGQGLSSGANVLTF,TGTGCCAGCAGTCCTGGACAGGGTTTAAGCTCTGGGGCCAACGTCCTGACTTTC,TRBJ2-6,.,TRBV28,TRBD1
CASSFQGESGNTIYF,TGTGCCAGTAGTTTTCAGGGGGAATCCGGAAACACCATATATTTT,TRBJ1-3,.,TRBV19,TRBD1
CSVGLFFTGKYEQYF,TGCAGCGTTGGCCTGTTTTTTACAGGGAAATACGAGCAGTACTTC,TRBJ2-7,once,TRBV29-1,.
CASSLYKEYGYTF,TGTGCCAGCAGTTTATACAAGGAGTATGGCTACACCTTC,TRBJ1-2,.,TRBV28,.
CASSSGTQETQYF,TGCGCCAGCAGCTCCGGGACTCAAGAGACCCAGTACTTC,TRBJ2-5,.,TRBV5-1,.
CASSLSGSSADTQYF,TGTGCCAGCAGCCTTAGCGGGAGTAGCGCAGATACGCAGTATTTT,TRBJ2-3,.,TRBV27,TRBD2
CASRLTRGSYEQYF,TGCGCCAGCAGGCTCACGAGGGGGAGCTACGAGCAGTACTTC,TRBJ2-7,.,TRBV4-3,.
CSWRGSTHRFF,TGCAGTTGGCGGGGATCGACCCACAGGTTCTTC,TRBJ2-1,once,TRBV20-1,.
CASSILTGYNEQFF,TGTGCCAGTAGTATCCTTACAGGGTACAATGAGCAGTTCTTC,TRBJ2-1,.,TRBV19,.
CASSEPGSNYGYTF,TGTGCCAGCAGTGAACCCGGTTCTAACTATGGCTACACCTTC,TRBJ1-2,few,TRBV2,.
CASSLEAGGTEAFF,TGCGCCAGCAGCCTGGAAGCAGGGGGCACTGAAGCTTTCTTT,TRBJ1-1,.,TRBV5-1,TRBD1
CAWSLGGNSNQPQHF,TGTGCCTGGAGCCTGGGAGGGAACAGCAATCAGCCCCAGCATTTT,TRBJ1-5,few,TRBV30,.
CASSQPGQGEGEQYF,TGCGCCAGCAGCCAACCGGGACAGGGGGAAGGGGAGCAGTACTTC,TRBJ2-7,.,TRBV4-1,TRBD1
CASSLGGPVTDTQYF,TGTGCCAGCAGCTTGGGGGGCCCCGTTACGGATACGCAGTATTTT,TRBJ2-3,few,TRBV5-6,.
CASSPTGTQGQPQHF,TGTGCCAGCAGCCCCACAGGCACACAGGGGCAACCCCAGCATTTT,TRBJ1-5,.,TRBV7-2,TRBD1
CASSLAGGPFNEQFF,TGTGCCAGCAGCTTGGCCGGGGGGCCCTTCAATGAGCAGTTCTTC,TRBJ2-1,.,TRBV5-6,.
CASSPGTGVDTQYF,TGCGCCAGCAGCCCCGGGACAGGGGTAGATACGCAGTATTTT,TRBJ2-3,.,TRBV5-1,TRBD1
CASSSRQGLLNTEAFF,TGTGCCAGTAGTTCCCGACAGGGGCTATTGAACACTGAAGCTTTCTTT,TRBJ1-1,.,TRBV19,TRBD1
CASSHSGKVGEQFF,TGTGCCAGCAGCCATAGCGGGAAGGTCGGTGAGCAGTTCTTC,TRBJ2-1,.,TRBV9,TRBD2
CASAPGQDYEQYF,TGTGCCAGCGCACCGGGACAGGACTACGAGCAGTACTTC,TRBJ2-7,once,TRBV6-5,TRBD1
CASSPTGLGNTEAFF,TGTGCCAGCTCACCAACAGGGCTGGGGAACACTGAAGCTTTCTTT,TRBJ1-1,.,TRBV18,.
CASRPAEGRYEQYF,TGTGCCAGCAGGCCCGCGGAGGGCCGTTACGAGCAGTACTTC,TRBJ2-7,.,TRBV27,.
CATSSITGNTEAFF,TGTGCCACCAGCAGTATTACGGGGAACACTGAAGCTTTCTTT,TRBJ1-1,once,TRBV15,.
CASSLVPSGRQNEQFF,TGTGCCAGCAGCTTAGTCCCTAGCGGGAGGCAGAATGAGCAGTTCTTC,TRBJ2-1,once,TRBV7-9,TRBD2
CASSLEGQGADTQYF,TGTGCCAGCAGCTTGGAGGGACAGGGGGCGGATACGCAGTATTTT,TRBJ2-3,few,TRBV5-4,TRBD1
CASSPNSGIPYEQYF,TGCGCCAGCAGCCCCAATAGCGGGATCCCCTACGAGCAGTACTTC,TRBJ2-7,few,TRBV5-1,TRBD2
CASSRGQVSGNEQFF,TGTGCCAGCAGCCGGGGACAGGTTTCGGGCAATGAGCAGTTCTTC,TRBJ2-1,few,TRBV6-5,TRBD1
CASSAAGTGGLDTQYF,TGTGCCAGCAGCGCCGCCGGGACAGGGGGCTTAGATACGCAGTATTTT,TRBJ2-3,.,TRBV9,TRBD1
CASSPTGFSGETQYF,TGTGCCAGCAGCCCCACAGGGTTCTCGGGAGAGACCCAGTACTTC,TRBJ2-5,.,TRBV5-5,.
CASSPGQGELFF,TGTGCCAGCAGCCCGGGACAGGGGGAGCTGTTTTTT,TRBJ2-2,.,TRBV9,TRBD1
CAWRGGSGERGTQYF,TGTGCCTGGAGAGGTGGTTCGGGGGAGCGGGGTACGCAGTATTTT,TRBJ2-3,.,TRBV30,TRBD2
CASCYSGANVLTF,TGCGCCAGCTGTTATTCTGGGGCCAACGTCCTGACTTTC,TRBJ2-6,.,TRBV5-1,.
CSVELGPYEQYF,TGCAGCGTTGAACTTGGGCCCTACGAGCAGTACTTC,TRBJ2-7,.,TRBV29-1,.
CSVEVGVDREYGYTF,TGCAGCGTTGAAGTGGGGGTGGACAGGGAGTATGGCTACACCTTC,TRBJ1-2,few,TRBV29-1,TRBD1
CASSLFGAGELF,TGTGCCAGCAGTTTATTTGGGGCGGGAGAACTCTTC,TRBJ2-1,once,TRBV28,TRBD2
CASSFPFNYGYTF,TGTGCCAGCAGCTTTCCATTTAACTATGGCTACACCTTC,TRBJ1-2,.,TRBV11-3,.
CASSPSETGGAPLHF,TGTGCCAGTAGTCCTAGCGAAACCGGCGGGGCACCCCTCCACTTT,TRBJ1-6,.,TRBV19,.
CASSLSRVHEQYF,TGTGCCAGCAGTTTAAGCAGGGTCCACGAGCAGTACTTC,TRBJ2-7,.,TRBV27,.
CASSPPGTTYNEQFF,TGTGCCAGCTCACCACCGGGGACTACCTACAATGAGCAGTTCTTC,TRBJ2-1,.,TRBV18,TRBD2
CASSQKREGGLHEQFF,TGTGCCAGCAGTCAAAAGCGGGAGGGGGGACTACATGAGCAGTTCTTC,TRBJ2-1,.,TRBV6-6,TRBD2
CASSFTSSEYEQYF,TGTGCCAGCAGCTTCACTAGCTCGGAGTACGAGCAGTACTTC,TRBJ2-7,once,TRBV5-4,.
CASSTSGSFYEQYF,TGTGCCAGCAGTACTAGCGGGAGTTTTTACGAGCAGTACTTC,TRBJ2-7,once,TRBV6-1,TRBD2
CASSLDRALEETQYF,TGTGCCAGCAGTCTGGACAGGGCACTGGAAGAGACCCAGTACTTC,TRBJ2-5,.,TRBV6-6,TRBD1
CASSQGVNQPQHF,TGTGCCAGCTCACAGGGGGTCAATCAGCCCCAGCATTTT,TRBJ1-5,.,TRBV18,.
CASSESGLETQYF,TGTGCCAGCAGTGAATCAGGGTTGGAGACCCAGTACTTC,TRBJ2-5,few,TRBV25-1,.